Detailed here is one T cell receptor (beta chain). The sample belongs to a study of blood T cell repertoires in COVID-19. At the level of the study: Donors in the United States, Italy and Spain gave samples during acute or convalescent COVID-19. T cells, B-cell-depleted T cells, or PBMCs supplied cDNA or gDNA.

Germline V gives CDR1 ENHRY, CDR2 SYGVKD. The length of the CDR3 is 12 residues. The V gene lost 4 bases and the J gene lost 6 bases, with 7 bases spanning the gap. Per the original methods: Using reference gene primer amplification, nucleated cell counts were estimated. The data were produced by immunoSEQ multiplex PCR, yet TCRdb's version contains in-frame clones alone and is incomplete. That table furnishes V, J and clone size, whereas the DNA furnished D and trimming. Here the sample spans 62,000 or so clones, around 76% being singletons. The chain recombines TRBV10-3 with TRBJ2-4; D perhaps matches TRBD2 (5 bases). Input material: peripheral blood. The source is a human donor in a cohort sampled during active COVID-19. CDR3 DNA: TGTGCCATCAGTGGCGAGGGAAACATTCAGTACTTC. Its translation: CAISGEGNIQYF.